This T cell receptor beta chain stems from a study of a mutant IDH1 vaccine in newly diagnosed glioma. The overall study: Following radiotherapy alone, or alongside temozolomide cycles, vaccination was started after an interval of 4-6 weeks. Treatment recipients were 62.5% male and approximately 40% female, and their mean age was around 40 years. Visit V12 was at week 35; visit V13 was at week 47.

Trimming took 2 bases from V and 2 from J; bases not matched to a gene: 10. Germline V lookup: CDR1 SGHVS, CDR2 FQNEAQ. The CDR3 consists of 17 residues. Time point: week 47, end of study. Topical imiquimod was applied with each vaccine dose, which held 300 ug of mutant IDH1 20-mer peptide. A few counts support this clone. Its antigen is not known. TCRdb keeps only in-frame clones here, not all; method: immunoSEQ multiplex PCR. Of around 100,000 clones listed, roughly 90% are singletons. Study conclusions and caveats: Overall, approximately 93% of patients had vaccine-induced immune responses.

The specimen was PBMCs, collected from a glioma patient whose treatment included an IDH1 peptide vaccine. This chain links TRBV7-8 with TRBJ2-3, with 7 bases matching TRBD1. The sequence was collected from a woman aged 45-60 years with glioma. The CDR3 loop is CASSLSHRGGHTDTQYF. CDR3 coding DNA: TGTGCCAGCAGCTTATCCCACAGGGGCGGGCACACAGATACGCAGTATTTT. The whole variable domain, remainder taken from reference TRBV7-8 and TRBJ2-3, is GAGVSQSPRYKVAKRGQDVALRCDPISGHVSLFWYQQALGQGPEFLTYFQNEAQLDKSGLPSDRFFAERPEGSVSTLKIQRTQQEDSAVYLCASSLSHRGGHTDTQYFGPGTRLTVL.